The table lists the clone carrying this T cell receptor beta chain with many counts. The sequenced template was RNA, covering the TCR beta CDR3 region. Scientists carried out first-round RT-PCR using HTBI primers and then a second-round multiplex PCR. TCRdb reanalysed the multiplex PCR reads using MiXCR and keeps one entry per CDR3 protein. This table has 650,000 to 900,000 distinct CDR3 sequences, 35% to 50% appearing once. This specimen comes from a study of Graves' ophthalmopathy and Graves' hyperthyroidism. The germline gives CDR1 SGHAT, CDR2 FQNNGV. This CDR3 contains 14 residues. V was trimmed by 6 bases and J by 1 base, leaving 12 bases between them.

This receptor was obtained from an adult man with Graves' ophthalmopathy. Sequenced input: peripheral blood. The genes are TRBV11-2 and TRBJ2-5, with a weak D call TRBD1 (5 bases). The CDR3, as DNA: TGTGCCAGCAGTCAAGGACAAAGCCAAGAGACCCAGTACTTC. Its protein product is CASSQGQSQETQYF. Full variable domain (rest looked up from reference TRBV11-2 and TRBJ2-5): EAGVAQSPRYKIIEKRQSVAFWCNPISGHATLYWYQQILGQGPKLLIQFQNNGVVDDSQLPKDRFSAERLKGVDSTLKIQPAKLEDSAVYLCASSQGQSQETQYFGPGTRLLVL.